Listed below are T cell receptor beta chains from one sample, sequenced in a study of spatial heterogeneity in lung cancer. TCRdb re-analysed the 5' RACE reads in MiXCR, keeping a single row per CDR3 protein. The sample gives about 82,000 distinct CDR3 sequences, over 10% of which show up once; about 4.5% is in the top ten. The material was PBMCs, obtained at surgery. Every receptor here comes from a male donor with early-stage non-small cell lung cancer. CDR3s include the opening cysteine and the closing phenylalanine or tryptophan.

v_gene	CDR3aa
TRBV7-3	CASSYGSSSGNTIYF
TRBV5-4	CASRPTGADTQYF
TRBV10-2	CASTEGQGAGANVLTF
TRBV29-1	CSVPRQGIGGYTF
TRBV19	CASSGQGRQPQHF
TRBV12-3/TRBV12-4	CASSSGSYNEQFF
TRBV2	CASKGKKQFF
TRBV6-1	CASEGIPKGYTF
TRBV11-2	CASSFWTATYEQYF
TRBV28	CASSLQGLYNEQFF
TRBV19	CASSMDRLGSNQPQHF
TRBV5-1	CASSLSGTGEDTIYF
TRBV12-3/TRBV12-4	CASSFPADRGTGELFF
TRBV7-3	CASSFTGLNTGELFF
TRBV5-1	CASSLATSGYEQFF
TRBV29-1	CSVEGLAGDTYNEQFF
TRBV11-2	CASSASFALSTNEKLFF
TRBV2	CASSGTGVYNEQFF
TRBV24-1	CATSEEYNEKLFF
TRBV6-5	CASSSLAAYNEQFF
TRBV30	CAWSQGQETQYF
TRBV11-1	CASSPRGMRTEAFF
TRBV29-1	CSVRTGNGYTF
TRBV27	CASIPSGSLYNEQFF
TRBV20-1	CSASSSGRANTQYF
TRBV7-2	CASSYSTSGSGNEQFF
TRBV19	CASSIGEVSNQPQHF
TRBV7-9	CASSLWDRDNTEAFF
TRBV7-3	CASSLLAGSSYEQYF
TRBV2	CASSDGQRSSYEQYF
TRBV5-1	CASSSSGQGGYPQYF
TRBV27	CASSSKALGQSYTQYF
TRBV7-3	CASSLKSTDTQYF
TRBV3-1	CASSVGHMDTQYF
TRBV19	CASSIIIIRGFDEQFF
TRBV20-1	CSARPLGGLYSYEQYF
TRBV29-1	CSVEDQGNTGELFF
TRBV20-1	CSARTVDTGELFF
TRBV5-1	CASSLGSVGGYTEAFF
TRBV7-8	CASSWGQGRVTGELFF
TRBV9	CASSVAGVETQYF
TRBV5-1	CASSLGQTDSGNTIYF
TRBV11-2	CASSPTGDNNEQFF
TRBV20-1	CSAGPGGNYGNQPQHF
TRBV11-2	CASSLDPSYEQYF
TRBV5-1	CASSPDRASGYTF
TRBV7-8	CASRDPRETQYF
TRBV4-1	CASSHSGGTEAFF
TRBV5-1	CASSWTGDTEAFF
TRBV29-1	CSVVVQTYEQYF
TRBV5-1	CASSPGQGLTEAFF
TRBV18	CASSPPVRGGGNTEAFF
TRBV7-2	CASSLTLTGEETQYF
TRBV20-1	CSARDSAPPAIDYEQYF
TRBV5-1	CASSPAGTGGDGYGYTF
TRBV6-5	CASRTTGNYGYTF